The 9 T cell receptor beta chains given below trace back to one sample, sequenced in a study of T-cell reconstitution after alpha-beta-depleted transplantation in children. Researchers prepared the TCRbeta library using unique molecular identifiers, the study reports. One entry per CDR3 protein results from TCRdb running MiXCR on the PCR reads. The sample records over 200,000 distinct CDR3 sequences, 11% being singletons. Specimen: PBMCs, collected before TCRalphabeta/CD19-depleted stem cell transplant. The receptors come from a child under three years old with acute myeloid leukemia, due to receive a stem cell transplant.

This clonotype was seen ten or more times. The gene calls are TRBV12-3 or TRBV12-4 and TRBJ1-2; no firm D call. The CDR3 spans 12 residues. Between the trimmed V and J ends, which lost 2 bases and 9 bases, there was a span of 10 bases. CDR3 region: CASSLLYTSYTF. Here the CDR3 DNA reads TGTGCCAGCAGTTTACTGTACACAAGCTACACCTTC.

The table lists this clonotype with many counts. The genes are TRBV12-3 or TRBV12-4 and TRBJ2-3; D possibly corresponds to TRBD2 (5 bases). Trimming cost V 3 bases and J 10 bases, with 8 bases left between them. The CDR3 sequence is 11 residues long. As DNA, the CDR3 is TGTGCCAGCAGTTTCCCCGGGGCGCAGTATTTT. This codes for CASSFPGAQYF.

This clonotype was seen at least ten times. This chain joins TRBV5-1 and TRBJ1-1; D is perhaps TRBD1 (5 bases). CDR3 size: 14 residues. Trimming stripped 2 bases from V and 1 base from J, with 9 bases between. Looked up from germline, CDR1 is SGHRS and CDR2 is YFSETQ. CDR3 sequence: CASSLQVGNTEAFF. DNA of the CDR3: TGCGCCAGCAGCTTACAGGTGGGGAACACTGAAGCTTTCTTT.

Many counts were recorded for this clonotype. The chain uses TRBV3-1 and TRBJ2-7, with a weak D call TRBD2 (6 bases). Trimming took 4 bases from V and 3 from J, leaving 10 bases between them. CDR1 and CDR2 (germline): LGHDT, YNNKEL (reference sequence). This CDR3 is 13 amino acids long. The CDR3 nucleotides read TGTGCCAGCAGCCTCGGCGGGAACTACGAGCAGTACTTC. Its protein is CASSLGGNYEQYF.

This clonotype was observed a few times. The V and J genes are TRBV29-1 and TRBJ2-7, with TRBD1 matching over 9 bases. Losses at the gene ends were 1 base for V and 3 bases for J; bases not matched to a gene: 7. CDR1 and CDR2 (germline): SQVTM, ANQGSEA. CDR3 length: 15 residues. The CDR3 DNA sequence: TGCAGCGTTGAAGTCCCCGGGACAGGGCACTACGAGCAGTACTTC. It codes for CSVEVPGTGHYEQYF.

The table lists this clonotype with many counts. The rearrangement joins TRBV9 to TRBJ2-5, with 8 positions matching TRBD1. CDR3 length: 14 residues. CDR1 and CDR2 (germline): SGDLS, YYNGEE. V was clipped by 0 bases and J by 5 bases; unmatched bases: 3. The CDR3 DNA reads TGTGCCAGCAGCGTAGGGACAGGGAGGGAGACCCAGTACTTC. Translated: CASSVGTGRETQYF.

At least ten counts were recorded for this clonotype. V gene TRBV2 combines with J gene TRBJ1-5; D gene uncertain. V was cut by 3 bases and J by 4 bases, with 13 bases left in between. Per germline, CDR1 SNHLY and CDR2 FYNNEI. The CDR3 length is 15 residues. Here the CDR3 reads CASSESQILNQPQHF. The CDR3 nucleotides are TGTGCCAGCAGTGAGTCCCAAATTCTGAATCAGCCCCAGCATTTT.

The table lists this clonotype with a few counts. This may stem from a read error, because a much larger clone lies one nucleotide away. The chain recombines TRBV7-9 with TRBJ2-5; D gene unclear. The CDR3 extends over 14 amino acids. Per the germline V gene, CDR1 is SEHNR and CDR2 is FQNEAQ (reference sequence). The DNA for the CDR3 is TGTGTCAGCAGCTTTAACTACCGCGGAGAGACCCAGTACTTC. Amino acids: CVSSFNYRGETQYF.

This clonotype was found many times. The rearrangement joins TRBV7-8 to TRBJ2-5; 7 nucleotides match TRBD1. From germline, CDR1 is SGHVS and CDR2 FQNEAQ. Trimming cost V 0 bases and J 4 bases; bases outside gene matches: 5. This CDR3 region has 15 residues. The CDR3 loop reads CASSLATGIGETQYF. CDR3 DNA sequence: TGTGCCAGCAGCTTAGCGACAGGGATAGGAGAGACCCAGTACTTC.